The 24 T cell receptor beta chains below all came from one sample that was sequenced in a study of metastatic and nonmetastatic thyroid tumors. Ahead of thyroid surgery, no patient had received treatment of any kind. TCRdb used MiXCR to call clones anew from the PCR reads. Among just under 45,000 clones, under 4% were seen once, and the ten largest hold 10%. Sequencing was done on a sample of blood. Source of these receptors: a female donor with papillary thyroid cancer or a benign thyroid nodule (not recorded which). Some clones in this sample may be carry-over from other donors' samples.

The rearrangement uses TRBV27 and TRBJ2-7; D gene uncertain. CDR1 is MNHEY and CDR2 is SMNVEV in the germline V gene (reference sequence). Trimming removed 3 bases at V and 3 bases at J, with 9 bases between. The CDR3 consists of 13 residues. The CDR3 DNA sequence: TGTGCCAGCAGTTTGGCGCGGAACTACGAGCAGTACTTC. Its protein is CASSLARNYEQYF.

This clone was observed many times. This sample includes further DNA sequences coding for the same CDR3. This rearrangement joins TRBV11-2 to TRBJ2-5; D is unresolved. Trimming removed 2 bases at V and 7 bases at J, with 14 bases between. The CDR3 is 14 amino acids. Looked up from germline, CDR1 is SGHAT and CDR2 is FQNNGV. The CDR3 coding sequence is TGTGCCAGCAGCTTAATTGGCGGTTGGCGGACCCAGTACTTC. Its protein is CASSLIGGWRTQYF. Using reference TRBV11-2 and TRBJ2-5 for the parts outside the CDR3, the full variable domain is EAGVAQSPRYKIIEKRQSVAFWCNPISGHATLYWYQQILGQGPKLLIQFQNNGVVDDSQLPKDRFSAERLKGVDSTLKIQPAKLEDSAVYLCASSLIGGWRTQYFGPGTRLLVL.

Ten or more counts support this clone. V usage is TRBV9 and J usage is TRBJ2-1; possible D gene TRBD1, 6 bases. Germline CDR1 SGDLS, CDR2 YYNGEE. The CDR3 is 13 residues long. V was shortened by 2 bases and J by 7 bases, with 10 bases between the two germline ends. CDR3 residues: CASSVLGGNEQFF. The CDR3 coding sequence is TGTGCCAGCAGCGTGTTAGGGGGAAATGAGCAGTTCTTC.

In its sample, this clone was seen a few times. Compared with germline, one end of the junction differs, possibly owing to a read error. J is TRBJ2-7 and V is TRBV5-1, with 7 bases fitting TRBD2. This CDR3 is 15 amino acids long. Germline CDR1 reads SGHRS; CDR2 reads YFSETQ. The CDR3 region has the DNA TGCGCCAGCAACTTGGAGGGTGGGGGGGGCTACGAGCAGTACTTC. Its protein is CASNLEGGGGYEQYF.

This sequence joins TRBV11-3 and TRBJ2-1; D ambiguous. The V end lost 2 bases, the J end lost 8 bases, and 7 bases lay between the germline ends. Germline values: CDR1 SGHNT, CDR2 YENEEA. The CDR3 is made up of 12 amino acids. CDR3 sequence reads: CASSLSPYEQFF. CDR3 in DNA: TGTGCCAGCAGCTTAAGTCCGTATGAGCAGTTCTTC.

A word on this clone: The final CDR3 position lacks the conserved phenylalanine or tryptophan, pointing to a likely read error. The rearrangement uses TRBV25-1 and TRBJ2-7, with TRBD1 as a possible D gene (5 bases). V was trimmed by 2 bases and J by 3 bases, leaving 20 bases between them. Germline V gene lookup returns CDR1 MGHDK and CDR2 SYGVNS. The CDR3 has 17 amino acids. CDR3 in DNA: TGTGCCAGCAGTGAAGAGAATAAGGGGAAGGGGTTCTACGAGCAGTACTTA. Amino acid sequence: CASSEENKGKGFYEQYL.

The chain links TRBV7-9 to TRBJ2-7; D gene unclear. The germline V gene encodes CDR1 SEHNR and CDR2 FQNEAQ (reference sequence). The CDR3 runs to 15 residues. The V end was cut by 3 bases, the J end by 5 bases, with 17 bases between. DNA of the CDR3: TGTGCCAGCAGCTTGGGCGGAACAGTGTTCGACGAGCAGTACTTC. Its protein is CASSLGGTVFDEQYF.

This clone was picked up many times. The V and J genes are TRBV30 and TRBJ2-5, with D perhaps TRBD1 (5 bases). Trimming took off 2 bases at V and 2 bases at J, with 12 bases between the two ends. The CDR3 totals 14 residues. The germline V gene encodes CDR1 GTSNPN and CDR2 SVGIG (reference sequence). The CDR3 DNA follows: TGTGCCTGGAGTAAAGGGGTGGGGCAAGAGACCCAGTACTTC. Its protein product is CAWSKGVGQETQYF.

This clone was seen a handful of times. At one end, the junction sequence differs from germline, possibly due to a read error. The chain couples TRBV6-2 or TRBV6-3 to TRBJ2-7; D is unresolved. Germline-derived CDR1 and CDR2 are MNHEY and SVGEGT. The CDR3 contains 11 residues. The CDR3 is CASSFRLAQYF. The CDR3 DNA is TGTGCCAGTAGTTTCCGGTTGGCGCAGTACTTC.

This clone showed up many times. The V and J genes are TRBV20-1 and TRBJ2-1, with D possibly TRBD2 on 6 matching bases. V lost 4 bases and J 0 bases, leaving 16 bases between the germline ends. The CDR3 extends over 16 amino acids. Germline values: CDR1 DFQATT, CDR2 SNEGSKA (reference sequence). This CDR3 reads CSAITLSGGSYNEQFF. Here the CDR3 DNA reads TGCAGTGCTATCACCCTTAGCGGAGGCTCCTACAATGAGCAGTTCTTC.

Of note for this clone: The junction departs from the called germline gene at one end, perhaps through a read error. The gene calls are TRBV28 and TRBJ1-5; the D is unclear. The CDR3 runs 13 residues. The germline CDR1 and CDR2 sequences are MDHEN and SYDVKM. CDR3: CASRADSNQPQNF. CDR3 sequence (DNA): TGTGCCAGCAGAGCCGATAGCAATCAGCCACAGAATTTT.

This clone showed up just a few times. The CDR3 region has the DNA TGTGCCTGGAGTGGGCAGGACTCCTACGAGCAGTACTTC. It codes for CAWSGQDSYEQYF. V is TRBV30 and J is TRBJ2-7; D gene ambiguous. The V gene's germline CDR1 is GTSNPN and CDR2 SVGIG (reference sequence). V was shortened by 1 base and J by 0 bases, with 7 bases between the two germline ends. The CDR3 has 13 amino acids.

The chain's CDR3 is CSAGISSYEQYF. The CDR3 DNA sequence: TGCAGTGCCGGCATTAGCTCCTACGAGCAGTACTTC. The rearrangement joins TRBV20-1 to TRBJ2-7; D is unresolved. V lost 6 bases to trimming and J lost 0 bases, with 9 bases between them. Germline CDR1 DFQATT, CDR2 SNEGSKA (reference sequence). The CDR3 extends over 12 amino acids.

This clone was detected many times. The V and J genes are TRBV18 and TRBJ1-1; TRBD1 aligns across 9 bases. The CDR3 length is 14 residues. V lost 2 bases to trimming and J lost 8 bases; unmatched junction nucleotides: 6. Germline V gene data show CDR1 as KGHSH and CDR2 as LQKENI. The CDR3 DNA reads TGTGCCAGCTCACCAAGGGACAGGGCATGGGAAGCTTTCTTT. Its translation: CASSPRDRAWEAFF.

The V and J genes are TRBV28 and TRBJ2-3, with TRBD2 as a possible D gene (5 bases). This CDR3 is built from 18 residues. Trimming shortened V by 3 bases and J by 4 bases, and 23 bases separated the two germline ends. Germline V lookup: CDR1 MDHEN, CDR2 SYDVKM. CDR3 amino acids: CASSLWLASPFISDTQYF. The CDR3 bases are TGTGCCAGCAGTTTGTGGCTAGCTTCCCCTTTTATCTCAGATACGCAGTATTTT.

This clone was counted ten times or more. This chain uses TRBV7-3 with TRBJ1-2; possibly TRBD1 for D (5 bases). The CDR3 runs to 15 residues. Germline CDR1 is SGHTA and CDR2 is FQGTGA. The ends were cut back, 5 bases at V and 8 bases at J, with 21 bases in the middle. CDR3 nucleotides: TGTGCCAGCAGCCCGGGCACCGGGACCTCCAGGGGCTACACCTTC. Translation: CASSPGTGTSRGYTF. The entire variable domain, with the rest obtained from reference TRBV7-3 and TRBJ1-2, is as follows: GAGVSQTPSNKVTEKGKYVELRCDPISGHTALYWYRQSLGQGPEFLIYFQGTGAADDSGLPNDRFFAVRPEGSVSTLKIQRTERGDSAVYLCASSPGTGTSRGYTFGSGTRLTVV.

This clone was picked up a small number of times. This chain connects TRBV19 to TRBJ1-2, with TRBD1 matching 8 bases. This CDR3 has 13 amino acids. Trimming at V came to 3 bases and at J to 7 bases, leaving 4 bases not matched to a gene. Germline loops: CDR1 LNHDA, CDR2 SQIVND (reference sequence). CDR3: CASSIRTGRGYTF. DNA of the CDR3: TGTGCCAGTAGTATTAGGACAGGGCGTGGCTACACCTTC.

At least ten counts were recorded for this clone. The chain joins TRBV6-1 to TRBJ2-5; D gene unclear. The length of the CDR3 is 14 residues. Looked up from germline, CDR1 is MNHNS and CDR2 is SASEGT. The V end lost 2 bases, the J end lost 2 bases, and 9 bases lay between the germline ends. CDR3 residues: CASSEIAEQETQYF. CDR3 DNA: TGTGCCAGCAGTGAAATAGCAGAGCAAGAGACCCAGTACTTC.

This clone was seen more than once but under ten times. One end of the junction fails to match germline, which may point to a read error. The rearrangement joins TRBV6-1 to TRBJ2-3, with 11 bases lining up with TRBD2. The length of the CDR3 is 15 residues. The V gene's germline CDR1 is MNHNS and CDR2 SASEGT. The CDR3 loop reads CVSSELAGGTDTQYF. The CDR3 coding sequence is TGTGTCAGCAGTGAACTAGCGGGAGGCACAGATACGCAGTATTTT.

This clone was picked up a small number of times. V is TRBV20-1 and J is TRBJ2-3; D not resolved. CDR1 is DFQATT, CDR2 SNEGSKA, per germline (reference sequence). V dropped 6 bases and J dropped 0 bases, with 13 bases sitting between them. The CDR3 is made up of 14 amino acids. The CDR3 loop is CSAIPGPSTDTQYF. The DNA for the CDR3 is TGCAGTGCGATCCCCGGACCAAGCACAGATACGCAGTATTTT.

This clone has at least ten counts. The V call is TRBV5-6, the J call TRBJ2-3; TRBD1 might be the D (5 bases). Germline CDR1 is SGHDT and CDR2 is YYEEEE. This CDR3 contains 15 residues. V lost 1 base, J lost 1 base, and 10 bases lay in between. CDR3 DNA: TGTGCCAGCAGCTTGCTACAGGCCGGCACAGATACGCAGTATTTT. This gives the protein CASSLLQAGTDTQYF.

The V call is TRBV2, the J call TRBJ2-2; no clear D. Trimming left V 2 bases short and J 1 base short, with 5 bases between. The germline V gene has CDR1 SNHLY and CDR2 FYNNEI. The CDR3 is 14 amino acids. The CDR3: CASSETRNTGELFF. As DNA, the CDR3 is TGTGCCAGCAGTGAAACCAGGAACACCGGGGAGCTGTTTTTT.

This chain links TRBV28 with TRBJ1-2, with TRBD1 matching over 7 bases. The CDR3 has 17 residues. Germline V gene sequence: CDR1 MDHEN, CDR2 SYDVKM. With 3 bases clipped from V and 0 bases from J, the junction kept 10 bases outside the gene matches. The CDR3: CASSLTTGTAANYGYTF. CDR3 nucleotide sequence: TGTGCCAGCAGTTTGACAACCGGGACAGCAGCTAACTATGGCTACACCTTC.

This clone was detected ten times or more. The chain couples TRBV6-5 to TRBJ1-5; 7 nucleotides line up with TRBD1. Per the germline V gene, CDR1 is MNHEY and CDR2 is SVGAGI. Trimming at V came to 4 bases and at J to 4 bases, leaving 4 bases not matched to a gene. This CDR3 is built from 14 residues. CDR3 region: CASSSGQKNQPQHF. CDR3 nucleotide sequence: TGTGCCAGCAGTTCGGGACAGAAGAATCAGCCCCAGCATTTT.